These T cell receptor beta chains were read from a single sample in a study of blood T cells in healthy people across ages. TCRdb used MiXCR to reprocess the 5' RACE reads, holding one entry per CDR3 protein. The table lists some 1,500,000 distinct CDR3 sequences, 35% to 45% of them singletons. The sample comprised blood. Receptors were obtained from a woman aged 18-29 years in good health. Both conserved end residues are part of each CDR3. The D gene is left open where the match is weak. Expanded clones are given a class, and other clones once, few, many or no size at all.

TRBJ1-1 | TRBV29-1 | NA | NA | TGCAGCGGGGGCGGACGGAACACTGAAGCTTTCTTT | CSGGGRNTEAFF
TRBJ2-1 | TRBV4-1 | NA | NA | TGCGCCAGCAGCCAAGTTCCCGAGAATGAGCAGTTCTTC | CASSQVPENEQFF
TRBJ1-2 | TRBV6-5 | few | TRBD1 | TGTGCCAGCAGTTATAAACAGGGGGACTATGGCTACACCTTC | CASSYKQGDYGYTF
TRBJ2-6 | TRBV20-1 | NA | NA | TGCAGTGCTAGAGATTTAGGGGTGGCCAACTCTGGGGCCAACGTCCTGACTTTC | CSARDLGVANSGANVLTF
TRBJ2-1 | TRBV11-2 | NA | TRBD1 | TGTGCCAGCAGCTTAACACCGGGACAGCTCGACAATGAGCAGTTCTTC | CASSLTPGQLDNEQFF
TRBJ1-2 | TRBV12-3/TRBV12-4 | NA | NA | TGTGCCAGCAGTAAAGCCCCCACAGATTATGGCTACACCTTC | CASSKAPTDYGYTF
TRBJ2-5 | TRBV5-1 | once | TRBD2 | TGCGCCAGCAAGGGGAGACTAGCGGGAGTTTGGGAGACCCAGTACTTC | CASKGRLAGVWETQYF
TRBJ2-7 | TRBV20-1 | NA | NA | TGCAGTGCTAGAAAGGAGGGGCGCGCCACCTACGAGCAGTACTTC | CSARKEGRATYEQYF
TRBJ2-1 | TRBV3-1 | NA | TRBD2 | TGTGCCAGCAGCCAAGATACGTCTAGCGGGGGCCTCTACAATGAGCAGTTCTTC | CASSQDTSSGGLYNEQFF
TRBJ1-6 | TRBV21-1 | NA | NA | TGTGCCAGCAGCAAACCGGACAGTTCTAGCTCCTATAATTCACCCCTCCACTTT | CASSKPDSSSSYNSPLHF
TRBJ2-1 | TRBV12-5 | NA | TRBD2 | TGTGCTAGTGCCCCCCCCGGACTAGCGGGCCTTAGGGAGACCCAGTTCTTC | CASAPPGLAGLRETQFF
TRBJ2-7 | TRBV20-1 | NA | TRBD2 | TGCAGTGCTAGCTCCGGGAGGGGAGCAGCTCGCTCCTACGAGCAGTACTTC | CSASSGRGAARSYEQYF
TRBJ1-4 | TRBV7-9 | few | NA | TGTGCCAGCAGCCGGGCCGCGGAAGGAGAAAAACTGTTTTTT | CASSRAAEGEKLFF
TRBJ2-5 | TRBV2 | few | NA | TGTGCCAGCGTCCAACCACCTCGGGAGACCCAGTACTTC | CASVQPPRETQYF
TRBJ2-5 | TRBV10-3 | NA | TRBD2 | TGTGCCATCAGCGACGGACTAGCGGGGGAGACCCAGTACTTC | CAISDGLAGETQYF
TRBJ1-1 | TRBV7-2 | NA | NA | TGTGCCAGCAGCTTAGCGGGCAGTCTGAACACTGAAGCTTTCTTT | CASSLAGSLNTEAFF
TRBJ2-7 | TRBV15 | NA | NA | TGTGCCACCAGCGGCGACCGGCAGACCTACAATGAGCAGTACTTC | CATSGDRQTYNEQYF
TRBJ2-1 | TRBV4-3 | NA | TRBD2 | TGCGCCGGCAGCCAGGGGACTAGCGGGCCGTACAATGAGCAGTTCTTC | CAGSQGTSGPYNEQFF
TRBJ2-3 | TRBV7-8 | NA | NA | TGTGCCAGCAGCATAAGACAGCCAGATACGCAGTATTTT | CASSIRQPDTQYF
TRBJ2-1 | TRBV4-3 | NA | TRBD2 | TGCGCCAGCAGCCAAGTACCTAGCGGGAGGGCCCCCTACAATGAGCAGTTCTTC | CASSQVPSGRAPYNEQFF
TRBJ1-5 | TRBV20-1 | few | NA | TGCAGTGCTAGGAGTCAGGGAGGCAATCAGCCCCAGCATTTT | CSARSQGGNQPQHF
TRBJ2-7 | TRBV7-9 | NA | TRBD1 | TGTGCCAGCAGCTACTGGGGACAGCCCTACGAGCAGTACTTC | CASSYWGQPYEQYF
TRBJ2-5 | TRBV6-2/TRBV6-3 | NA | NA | TGTGCCTGCAGTACTCAACCCCAAGAGACCCAGTACTTC | CACSTQPQETQYF
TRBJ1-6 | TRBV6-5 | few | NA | TGTGCCAGCAGTCGTGAATATAATTCACCCCTCCACTTT | CASSREYNSPLHF
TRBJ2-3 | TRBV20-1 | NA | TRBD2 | TGCAGTGCTAGAGCTACCGGACTAGCGTGGAGCACAGATACGCAGTATTTT | CSARATGLAWSTDTQYF
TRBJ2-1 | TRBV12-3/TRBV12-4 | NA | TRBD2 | TGTGCCAGCAGTTTTGGGGGTGCGAGCGGGAGGGCCGTTAAGTTCTTC | CASSFGGASGRAVKFF
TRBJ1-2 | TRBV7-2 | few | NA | TGTGCCAGCAGCTTAGCGGGACAATATGGCTACACCTTC | CASSLAGQYGYTF
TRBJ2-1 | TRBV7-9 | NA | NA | TGTGCCAGCAGCTTACCTAACCACAATGAGCAGTTCTTC | CASSLPNHNEQFF
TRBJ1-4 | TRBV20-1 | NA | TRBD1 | TGCAGTGCTGCCGGGCAGCAGGGGGCTTTTTGGTCTAATGAAAAACTGTTTTTT | CSAAGQQGAFWSNEKLFF
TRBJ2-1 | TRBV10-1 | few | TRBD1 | TGCGCCAGCAGTGAGGAGACAGGGCACGATGAGCAGTTCTTC | CASSEETGHDEQFF
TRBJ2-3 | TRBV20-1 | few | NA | TGCAGTGCTAGAAACGGACTGGTTGTATATTCTCGCACAGATACGCAGTATTTT | CSARNGLVVYSRTDTQYF
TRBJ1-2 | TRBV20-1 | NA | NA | TGCAGTGCGGTGAACGCTAGGGGGGTTAACTATGGCTACACCTTC | CSAVNARGVNYGYTF
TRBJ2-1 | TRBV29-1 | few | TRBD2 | TGCAGCGTTGGTGGACTAGCGGTTTACAATGAGCAGTTCTTC | CSVGGLAVYNEQFF
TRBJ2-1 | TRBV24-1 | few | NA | TGTGCCACCAGTGATGTGAGCAGGGTCCATGAGCAGTTCTTC | CATSDVSRVHEQFF
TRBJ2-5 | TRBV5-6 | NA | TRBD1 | TGTGCCAGCAGCCCCCCGGGACAGCACAATGAGCAGTACTTC | CASSPPGQHNEQYF
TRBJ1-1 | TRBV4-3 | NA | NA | TGCGCCAGCAGCCAATCTCAGGTGAACACTGAAGCTTTCTTT | CASSQSQVNTEAFF